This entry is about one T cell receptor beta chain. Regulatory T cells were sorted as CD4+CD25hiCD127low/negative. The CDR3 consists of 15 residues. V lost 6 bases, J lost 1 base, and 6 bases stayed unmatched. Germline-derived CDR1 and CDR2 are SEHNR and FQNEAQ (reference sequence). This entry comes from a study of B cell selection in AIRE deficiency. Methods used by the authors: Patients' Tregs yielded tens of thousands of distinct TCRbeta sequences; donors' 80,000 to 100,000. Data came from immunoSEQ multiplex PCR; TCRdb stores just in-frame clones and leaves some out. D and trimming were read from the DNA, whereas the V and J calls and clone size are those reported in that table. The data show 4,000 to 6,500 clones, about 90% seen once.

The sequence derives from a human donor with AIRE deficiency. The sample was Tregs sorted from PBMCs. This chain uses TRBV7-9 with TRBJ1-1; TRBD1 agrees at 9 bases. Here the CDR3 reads CASRQWDRENTEAFF. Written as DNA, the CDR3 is TGTGCCAGCAGACAGTGGGACAGGGAGAACACTGAAGCTTTCTTT.